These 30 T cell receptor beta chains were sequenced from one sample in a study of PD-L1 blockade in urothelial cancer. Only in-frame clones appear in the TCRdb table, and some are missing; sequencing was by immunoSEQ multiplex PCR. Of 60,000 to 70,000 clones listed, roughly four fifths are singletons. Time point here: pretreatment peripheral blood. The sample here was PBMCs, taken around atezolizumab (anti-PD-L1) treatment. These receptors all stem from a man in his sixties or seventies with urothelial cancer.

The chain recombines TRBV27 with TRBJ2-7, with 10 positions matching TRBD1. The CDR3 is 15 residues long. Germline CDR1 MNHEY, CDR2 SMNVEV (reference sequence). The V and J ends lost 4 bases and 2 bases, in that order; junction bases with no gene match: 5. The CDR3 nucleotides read TGTGCCAGCAGTTCCCCGACAGGGGGCCCCTACGAGCAGTACTTC. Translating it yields CASSSPTGGPYEQYF.

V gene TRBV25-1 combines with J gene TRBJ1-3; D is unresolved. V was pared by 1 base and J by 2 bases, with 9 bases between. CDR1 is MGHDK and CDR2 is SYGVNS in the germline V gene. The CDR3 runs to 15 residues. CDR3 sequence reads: CASSEFGGTGNTIYF. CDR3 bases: TGTGCCAGCAGTGAATTTGGAGGGACTGGAAACACCATATATTTT. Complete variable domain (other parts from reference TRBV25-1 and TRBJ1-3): EADIYQTPRYLVIGTGKKITLECSQTMGHDKMYWYQQDPGMELHLIHYSYGVNSTEKGDLSSESTVSRIRTEHFPLTLESARPSHTSQYLCASSEFGGTGNTIYFGEGSWLTVV.

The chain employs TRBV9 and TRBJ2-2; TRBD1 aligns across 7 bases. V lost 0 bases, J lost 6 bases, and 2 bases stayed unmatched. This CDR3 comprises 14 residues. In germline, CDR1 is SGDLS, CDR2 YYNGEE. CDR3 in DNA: TGTGCCAGCAGCGTAGATACAGGGGCCGGGGAGCTGTTTTTT. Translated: CASSVDTGAGELFF.

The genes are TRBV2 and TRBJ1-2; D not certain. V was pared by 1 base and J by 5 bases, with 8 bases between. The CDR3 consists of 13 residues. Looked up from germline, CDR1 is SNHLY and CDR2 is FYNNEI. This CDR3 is CASSEELGYGYTF. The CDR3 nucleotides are TGTGCCAGCAGTGAAGAGCTCGGGTATGGCTACACCTTC.

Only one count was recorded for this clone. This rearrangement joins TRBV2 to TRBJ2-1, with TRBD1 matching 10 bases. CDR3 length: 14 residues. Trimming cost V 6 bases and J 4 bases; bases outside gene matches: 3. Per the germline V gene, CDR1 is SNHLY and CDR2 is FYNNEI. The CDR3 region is CASSAGQGYNEQFF. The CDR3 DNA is TGTGCCAGCAGCGCGGGACAGGGGTACAATGAGCAGTTCTTC.

In DNA form, the CDR3 reads TGCAGCGTCCCTTTGAACACCGGGGAGCTGTTTTTT. It yields the protein CSVPLNTGELFF. This sequence joins TRBV29-1 and TRBJ2-2; D uncertain. In germline, CDR1 is SQVTM, CDR2 ANQGSEA. The CDR3 has 12 residues. V gave up 6 bases and J gave up 1 base, with 6 bases separating them.

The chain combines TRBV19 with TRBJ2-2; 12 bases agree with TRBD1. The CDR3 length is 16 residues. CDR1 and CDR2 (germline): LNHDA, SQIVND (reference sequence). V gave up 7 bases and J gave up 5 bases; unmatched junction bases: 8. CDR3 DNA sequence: TGTGCCAGTACTAGCCGGGACAGGGGGCGGACCGGGGAGCTGTTTTTT. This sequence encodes CASTSRDRGRTGELFF.

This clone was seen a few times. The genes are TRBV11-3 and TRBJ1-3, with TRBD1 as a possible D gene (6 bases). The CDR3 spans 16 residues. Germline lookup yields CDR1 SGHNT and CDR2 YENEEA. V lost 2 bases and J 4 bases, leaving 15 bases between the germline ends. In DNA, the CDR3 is TGTGCCAGCAGCTTACCTTCGGGGGGCGCCGGAAACACCATATATTTT. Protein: CASSLPSGGAGNTIYF. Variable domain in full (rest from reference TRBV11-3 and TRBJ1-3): EAGVVQSPRYKIIEKKQPVAFWCNPISGHNTLYWYLQNLGQGPELLIRYENEEAVDDSQLPKDRFSAERLKGVDSTLKIQPAELGDSAVYLCASSLPSGGAGNTIYFGEGSWLTVV.

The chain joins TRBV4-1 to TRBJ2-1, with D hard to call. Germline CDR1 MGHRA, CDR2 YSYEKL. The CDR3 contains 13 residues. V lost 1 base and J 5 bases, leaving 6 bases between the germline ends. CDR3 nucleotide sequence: TGCGCCAGCAGCCAAGGACACAACAATGAGCAGTTCTTC. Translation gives CASSQGHNNEQFF.

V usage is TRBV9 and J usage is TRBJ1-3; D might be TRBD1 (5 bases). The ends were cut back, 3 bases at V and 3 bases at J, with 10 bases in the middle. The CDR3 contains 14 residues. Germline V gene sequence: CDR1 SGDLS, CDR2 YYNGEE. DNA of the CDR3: TGTGCCAGCAGCGAAGAGACAGTTGGAAACACCATATATTTT. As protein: CASSEETVGNTIYF.

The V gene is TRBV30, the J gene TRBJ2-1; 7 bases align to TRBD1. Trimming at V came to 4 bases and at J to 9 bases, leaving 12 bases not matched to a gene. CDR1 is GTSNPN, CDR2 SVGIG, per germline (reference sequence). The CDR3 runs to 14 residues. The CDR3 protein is CAWTLRKAGGEQFF. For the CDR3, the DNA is TGTGCCTGGACTTTGAGGAAGGCAGGGGGTGAGCAGTTCTTC.

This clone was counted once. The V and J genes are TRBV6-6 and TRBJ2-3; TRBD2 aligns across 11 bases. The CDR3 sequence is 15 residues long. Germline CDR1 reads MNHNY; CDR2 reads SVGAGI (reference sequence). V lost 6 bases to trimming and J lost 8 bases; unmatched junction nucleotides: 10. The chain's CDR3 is CASRYVSGRAGTQYF. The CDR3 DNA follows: TGTGCCAGCAGGTACGTTAGCGGGAGGGCGGGTACGCAGTATTTT.

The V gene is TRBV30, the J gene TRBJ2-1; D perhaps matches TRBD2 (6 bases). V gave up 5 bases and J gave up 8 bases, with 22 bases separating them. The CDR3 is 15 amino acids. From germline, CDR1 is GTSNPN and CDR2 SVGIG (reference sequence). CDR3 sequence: CAWLGSAGTGDEQFF. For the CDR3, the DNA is TGTGCCTGGTTGGGCAGCGCGGGAACGGGGGATGAGCAGTTCTTC.

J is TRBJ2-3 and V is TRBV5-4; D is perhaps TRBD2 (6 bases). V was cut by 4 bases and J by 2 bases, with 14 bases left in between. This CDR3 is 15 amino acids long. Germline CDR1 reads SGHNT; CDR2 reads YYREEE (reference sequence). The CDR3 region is CASSTGRENTDTQYF. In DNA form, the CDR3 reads TGTGCCAGCAGCACCGGACGGGAGAACACAGATACGCAGTATTTT.

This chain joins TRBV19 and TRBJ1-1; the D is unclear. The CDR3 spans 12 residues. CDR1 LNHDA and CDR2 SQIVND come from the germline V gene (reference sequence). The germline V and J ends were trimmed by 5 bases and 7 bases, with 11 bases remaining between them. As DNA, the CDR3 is TGTGCCAGTAGTCGGCTAGACTTTGAAGCTTTCTTT. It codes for CASSRLDFEAFF.

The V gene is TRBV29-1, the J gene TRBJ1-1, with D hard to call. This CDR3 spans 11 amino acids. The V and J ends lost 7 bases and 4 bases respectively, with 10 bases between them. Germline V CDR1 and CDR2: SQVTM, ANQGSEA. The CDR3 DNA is TGCAGCGGCGGCCTGGGCACTGAAGCTTTCTTT. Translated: CSGGLGTEAFF. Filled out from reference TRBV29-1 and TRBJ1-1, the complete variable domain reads SAVISQKPSRDICQRGTSLTIQCQVDSQVTMMFWYRQQPGQSLTLIATANQGSEATYESGFVIDKFPISRPNLTFSTLTVSNMSPEDSSIYLCSGGLGTEAFFGQGTRLTVV.

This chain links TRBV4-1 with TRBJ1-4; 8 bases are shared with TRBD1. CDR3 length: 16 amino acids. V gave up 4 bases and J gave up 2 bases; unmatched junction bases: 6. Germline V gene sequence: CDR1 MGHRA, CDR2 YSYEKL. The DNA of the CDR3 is TGCGCCAGCAGCCCCCGCGGACAGGGCACTAATGAAAAACTGTTTTTT. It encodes CASSPRGQGTNEKLFF.

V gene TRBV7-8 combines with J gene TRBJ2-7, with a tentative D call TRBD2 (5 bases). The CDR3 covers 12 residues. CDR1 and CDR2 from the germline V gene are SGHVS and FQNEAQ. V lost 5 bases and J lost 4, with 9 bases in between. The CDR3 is CASSRGLYEQYF. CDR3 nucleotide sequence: TGTGCCAGCAGCCGAGGACTGTACGAGCAGTACTTC.

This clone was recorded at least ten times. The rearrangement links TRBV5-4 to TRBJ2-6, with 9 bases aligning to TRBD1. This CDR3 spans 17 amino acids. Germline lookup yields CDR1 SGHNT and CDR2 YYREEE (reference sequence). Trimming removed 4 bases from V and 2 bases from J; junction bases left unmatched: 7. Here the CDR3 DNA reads TGTGCCAGCAGCCCCCGACAGGGGGGGACTGGGGCCAACGTCCTGACTTTC. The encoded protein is CASSPRQGGTGANVLTF.

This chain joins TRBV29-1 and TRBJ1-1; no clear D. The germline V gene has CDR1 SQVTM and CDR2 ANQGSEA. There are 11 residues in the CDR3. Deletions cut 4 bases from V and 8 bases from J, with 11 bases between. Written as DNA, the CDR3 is TGCAGCGTTGTTCTTACTGTCGAAGCTTTCTTT. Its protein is CSVVLTVEAFF.

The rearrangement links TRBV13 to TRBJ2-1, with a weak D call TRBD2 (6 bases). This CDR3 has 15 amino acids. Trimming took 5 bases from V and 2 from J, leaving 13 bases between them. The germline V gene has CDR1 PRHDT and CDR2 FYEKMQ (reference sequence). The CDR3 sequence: CASSDTREPYNEQFF. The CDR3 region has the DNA TGTGCCAGCAGCGACACTCGGGAGCCCTACAATGAGCAGTTCTTC.

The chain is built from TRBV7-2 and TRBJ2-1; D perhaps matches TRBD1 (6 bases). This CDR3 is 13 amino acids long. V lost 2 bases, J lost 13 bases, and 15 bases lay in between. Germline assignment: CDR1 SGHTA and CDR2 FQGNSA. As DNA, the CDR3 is TGTGCCAGCAGCTTACGAGTTTCGGACAGTCAGTTCTTC. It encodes CASSLRVSDSQFF.

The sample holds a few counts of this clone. CDR3 sequence (DNA): TGTGCCAGCAGCTTAATAGGCGGATCGTCAAGGGAAGCTTTCTTT. Encoded protein: CASSLIGGSSREAFF. The chain combines TRBV5-6 with TRBJ1-1; D is unresolved. Trimming left V 2 bases short and J 8 bases short, with 19 bases between. The CDR3 sequence is 15 residues long. Germline V gives CDR1 SGHDT, CDR2 YYEEEE. The whole variable domain, filled in from reference TRBV5-6 and TRBJ1-1, reads DAGVTQSPTHLIKTRGQQVTLRCSPKSGHDTVSWYQQALGQGPQFIFQYYEEEERQRGNFPDRFSGHQFPNYSSELNVNALLLGDSALYLCASSLIGGSSREAFFGQGTRLTVV.

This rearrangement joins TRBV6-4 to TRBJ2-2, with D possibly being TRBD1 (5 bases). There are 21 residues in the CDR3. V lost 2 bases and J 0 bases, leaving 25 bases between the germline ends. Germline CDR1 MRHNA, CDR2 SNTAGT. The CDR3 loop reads CASSDPSPTYGHRTNTGELFF. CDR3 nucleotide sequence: TGTGCCAGCAGTGACCCATCCCCAACCTACGGACACAGAACGAACACCGGGGAGCTGTTTTTT.

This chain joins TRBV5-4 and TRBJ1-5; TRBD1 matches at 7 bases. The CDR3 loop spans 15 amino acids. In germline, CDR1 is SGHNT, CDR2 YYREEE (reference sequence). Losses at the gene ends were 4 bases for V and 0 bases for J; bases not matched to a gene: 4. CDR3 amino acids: CASSPGQNSNQPQHF. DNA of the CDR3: TGTGCCAGCAGCCCGGGACAGAATAGCAATCAGCCCCAGCATTTT.

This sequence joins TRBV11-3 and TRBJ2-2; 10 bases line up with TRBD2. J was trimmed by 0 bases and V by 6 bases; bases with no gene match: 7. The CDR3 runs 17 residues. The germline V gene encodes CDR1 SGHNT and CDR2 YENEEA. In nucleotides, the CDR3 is TGTGCCAGCAGGTCCACTAGCGGGGATACGAACACCGGGGAGCTGTTTTTT. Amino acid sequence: CASRSTSGDTNTGELFF.

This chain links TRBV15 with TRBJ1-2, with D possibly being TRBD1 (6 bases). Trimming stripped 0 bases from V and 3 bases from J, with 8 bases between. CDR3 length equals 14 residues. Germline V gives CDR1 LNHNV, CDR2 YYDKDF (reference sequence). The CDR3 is CATSREQGYYGYTF. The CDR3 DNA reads TGTGCCACCAGCAGAGAACAGGGCTACTATGGCTACACCTTC.

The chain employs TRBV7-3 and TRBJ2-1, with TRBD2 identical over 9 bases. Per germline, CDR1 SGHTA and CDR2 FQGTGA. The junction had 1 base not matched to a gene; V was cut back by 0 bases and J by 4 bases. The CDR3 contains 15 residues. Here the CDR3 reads CASSLTSGRYNEQFF. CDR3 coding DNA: TGTGCCAGCAGCTTAACTAGCGGGAGATACAATGAGCAGTTCTTC. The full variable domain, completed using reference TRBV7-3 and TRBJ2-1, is GAGVSQTPSNKVTEKGKYVELRCDPISGHTALYWYRQSLGQGPEFLIYFQGTGAADDSGLPNDRFFAVRPEGSVSTLKIQRTERGDSAVYLCASSLTSGRYNEQFFGPGTRLTVL.

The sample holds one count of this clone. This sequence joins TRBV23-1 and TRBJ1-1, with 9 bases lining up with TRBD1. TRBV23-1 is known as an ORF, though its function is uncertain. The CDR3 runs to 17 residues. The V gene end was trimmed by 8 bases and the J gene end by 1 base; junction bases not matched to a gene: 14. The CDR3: CASSSRDRVWANTEAFF. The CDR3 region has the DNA TGCGCCAGCTCCAGCCGGGACAGGGTTTGGGCGAACACTGAAGCTTTCTTT.

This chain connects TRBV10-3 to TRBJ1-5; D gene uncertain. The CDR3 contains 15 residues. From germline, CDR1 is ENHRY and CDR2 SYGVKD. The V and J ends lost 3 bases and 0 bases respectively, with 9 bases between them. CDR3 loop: CAISEMTGSNQPQHF. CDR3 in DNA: TGTGCCATCAGTGAAATGACGGGTAGCAATCAGCCCCAGCATTTT.